Given below is one T cell receptor (beta chain) in context. Its matching antigen is unknown. The J segment lost 8 bases and the V segment lost 1 base, leaving 11 bases of the junction unmatched. Germline V gene data show CDR1 as MNHEY and CDR2 as SMNVEV (reference sequence). The length of the CDR3 is 16 residues. These data belong to a study of T cells after yellow fever vaccination. About the research overall: Low-cell-number fractions underwent preparation using SMART-Seq v4 Ultra Low Input. Points from the study as a whole: In FACS-sorted repertoires, abundant clonotypes from the bulk population could appear as contaminants. Of the clonotypes, a small share occurred in both CD4 and CD8 compartments. Clones from primary vaccination mostly reappeared after the booster (about 97% CD4, approximately 88% CD8).

TCRdb reprocessed the 5' RACE reads with MiXCR, giving one entry per CDR3 protein. The table lists about 350,000 distinct CDR3 sequences, roughly 4.3% of them singletons. This sequence joins TRBV27 and TRBJ2-1, with 7 bases fitting TRBD1. The sample in question was PBMCs, obtained 5 days after the yellow fever booster vaccination. The TCR was taken from a man aged 18-30 years who received the YFV17D yellow fever vaccine. In DNA form, the CDR3 reads TGTGCCAGCAGTTTATTAAGCGTGGGTGGACAGGATGAGCAGTTCTTC. This sequence encodes CASSLLSVGGQDEQFF.